This is a list of T cell receptor beta chains from one sample in a study of blood T cell repertoires in COVID-19. Profiling relied on immunoSEQ multiplex PCR, and the TCRdb table lists in-frame clones only, not all of them. The sample has 200,000 to 300,000 clones; 83% are singletons. Input material: peripheral blood. Source of these receptors: a human donor in a cohort sampled during active COVID-19. CDR3s include the opening cysteine and the closing phenylalanine or tryptophan. D genes are given only for firm matches. Part of the rows lack a size; the others show once, few, many or a class for expanded clones.

J | size | D | V | DNA | CDR3
TRBJ1-1 | once | - | TRBV20-1 | TGCAGTGCTAGTAGGGGGGGCACTGAAGCTTTCTTT | CSASRGGTEAFF
TRBJ2-7 | once | - | TRBV4-2 | TGTGCCAGCAGCCAAGGGGGAGTGGGTTACTACGAGCAGTACTTC | CASSQGGVGYYEQYF
TRBJ2-3 | once | TRBD2 | TRBV5-1 | TGCGCCAGCAGCCTTCGGACTAGCGGGGAGAGCACAGATACGCAGTATTTT | CASSLRTSGESTDTQYF
TRBJ1-6 | - | - | TRBV11-1 | TGTGCCAGCAGCTTCCAAGGACAGATGAATTCACCCCTCCACTTT | CASSFQGQMNSPLHF
TRBJ2-7 | - | TRBD1 | TRBV24-1 | TGTGCCACCAGTGATCCGGGACAGGGGTTCGAGCAGTACTTC | CATSDPGQGFEQYF
TRBJ2-1 | - | TRBD2 | TRBV27 | TGTGCCAGCAGTATAACTACTCTAGCGGGGGGGCGCAATGAGCAGTTCTTC | CASSITTLAGGRNEQFF
TRBJ2-3 | - | TRBD2 | TRBV19 | TGTGCCAGTAGTATAGATCGGGGACTAGCAATAGGTACGCAGTATTTT | CASSIDRGLAIGTQYF
TRBJ1-1 | - | - | TRBV13 | TGTGCCAGCAGACCCCTGGGACAGAACACTGAAGCTTTCTTT | CASRPLGQNTEAFF
TRBJ2-7 | - | - | TRBV5-5 | TGTGCCAGCAGCCCCCCCGGCGGGATCAACGAGCAGTACTTC | CASSPPGGINEQYF
TRBJ2-7 | - | - | TRBV7-2 | TGTGCCAGCAGCTTAGACGGTCCTCGATACGAGCAGTACTTC | CASSLDGPRYEQYF
TRBJ2-2 | - | TRBD1 | TRBV7-9 | TGTGCCAGCAGCAAACGCGGACAGGGCGGGGAGCTGTTTTTT | CASSKRGQGGELFF
TRBJ2-7 | - | - | TRBV5-1 | TGCGCCAGCAGGGCGGACGCCGGGGTCGGCGAGCAGTACTTC | CASRADAGVGEQYF
TRBJ2-4 | few | TRBD2 | TRBV14 | TGTGCCAGCAGCCCCCCAGCGGGAGGGTGGGGCATTCAGTACTTC | CASSPPAGGWGIQYF
TRBJ2-5 | - | TRBD2 | TRBV3-1/TRBV3-2 | TGTGCCAGCAGCCAATTAGCGGGGAGACAAGAGACCCAGTACTTC | CASSQLAGRQETQYF
TRBJ1-6 | - | - | TRBV7-9 | TGTGCCAGCAGCTTAGCAGCGTGGACACCCCTCCACTTT | CASSLAAWTPLHF
TRBJ2-5 | - | - | TRBV11-3 | TGTGCCAGCAGCTTAGGCTCAGGGTACCAAGAGACCCAGTACTTC | CASSLGSGYQETQYF
TRBJ2-2 | few | TRBD2 | TRBV11-2 | TGTGCCAGCAGTCATCTTAGCGGGGGTCCCGGGGAGCTGTTTTTT | CASSHLSGGPGELFF
TRBJ2-1 | - | TRBD2 | TRBV5-5 | TGTGCCAGCAGCTTGTTGCGGGGGGCCAATGAGCAGTTCTTC | CASSLLRGANEQFF
TRBJ1-1 | - | TRBD1 | TRBV7-7 | TGTGCTAGCAGCTTAACAGGGGGCACTGAAGCTTTCTTT | CASSLTGGTEAFF
TRBJ2-2 | - | - | TRBV7-3 | TGTGCCAGCAGCTTAGGCGGGGTAAACACCGGGGAGCTGTTTTTT | CASSLGGVNTGELFF
TRBJ2-3 | - | TRBD1 | TRBV4-1 | TGCGCCAGCAGCCTTACAGGGGGCTTTGTGGGTGCGCAGTATTTT | CASSLTGGFVGAQYF
TRBJ2-7 | - | TRBD2 | TRBV4-1 | TGCGCCAGCAGCCTAGCGGGAGGGCCTGGGGAGCAGTACTTC | CASSLAGGPGEQYF
TRBJ2-3 | - | TRBD1 | TRBV6-1 | TGTGCCAGCAGTGAAGAATTGTTTGGGGACAGGGCAGCGCAGTATTTT | CASSEELFGDRAAQYF
TRBJ2-7 | - | TRBD2 | TRBV27 | TGTGCCAGCAGTTTCGGACTAGCGGAACCCTCCTACGAGCAGTACTTC | CASSFGLAEPSYEQYF
TRBJ1-6 | - | TRBD1 | TRBV20-1 | TGCAGTGCTAGTAGTCGACAGGGGGTTGTCGCGTCCTATAATTCACCCCTCCACTTT | CSASSRQGVVASYNSPLHF
TRBJ1-3 | - | - | TRBV20-1 | TGCAGTGCCAGTCGTGCGGGGGAACCGGTATTT | CSASRAGEPVF
TRBJ2-7 | - | - | TRBV5-4 | TGTGCCAGCAGTGATGCGGCGGGACTCTCCTACGAGCAGTACTTC | CASSDAAGLSYEQYF
TRBJ2-3 | - | TRBD1 | TRBV5-4 | TGTGCCAGCAGCCCCAGGGACAGGGGGCGAACAGATACGCAGTATTTT | CASSPRDRGRTDTQYF
TRBJ2-3 | - | TRBD2 | TRBV28 | TGTGCCAGCATTGGCGGGAGAAGAGATACGCAGTATTTT | CASIGGRRDTQYF